The 11 T cell receptor beta chains given below trace back to one sample, sequenced in a study of CD8+ T cells in alopecia areata. Isolated RNA was reverse transcribed into cDNA used as the sequencing template. Produced via immunoSEQ multiplex PCR; TCRdb's table is partial and in-frame only. This repertoire holds more than 250,000 clones, and none appear only once. Cells from pooled cutaneous lymph nodes were sorted by CD4, CD8alpha, NKG2D, NKG2ACE and other markers. Material: CD4+ T cells sorted from a lymph node. The source of these receptors is a C3H/HeJ mouse with alopecia areata. This strain's MHC haplotype is H2-k.

This clone has only a few counts. Germline and genes: mouse. The CDR3 goes on 4 residues after the read ends, and that part is filled in from the germline J gene. The chain has TRBV13-3 and TRBJ2-2; 9 bases line up with TRBD1. V lost 5 bases to trimming and J lost 2 bases; unmatched junction nucleotides: 4. Germline assignment: CDR1 NNHDY and CDR2 SYVADS. This CDR3 contains 15 residues. CDR3 sequence reads: CASRPQGANTGQLYF. The sequenced CDR3 bases are TGTGCCAGCAGGCCACAGGGGGCGAACACCGGG.

Comment on this clone: Gene names follow the mouse nomenclature. The read ends 4 residues before the CDR3 terminus; that terminus is restored from the germline J gene. The chain is built from TRBV31 and TRBJ1-2; possibly TRBD1 for D (6 bases). CDR1 is GKSSPN, CDR2 SITVG, per germline. V shed 4 bases and J shed 3 bases, with 6 bases lying between them. The CDR3 is made up of 11 amino acids. The CDR3 region is CAWTGDSDYTF. The CDR3 DNA, read in part, is TGTGCCTGGACAGGGGACTCC.

This clone was picked up a small number of times. Gene names and germline match the mouse. Read coverage stops 4 residues before the CDR3 terminus; the germline J gene supplies the remainder. The V gene is TRBV19, the J gene TRBJ2-3; 7 positions match TRBD2. With V trimmed by 4 bases and J by 0 bases, 5 bases remained unmatched. CDR1 and CDR2 from the germline V gene are FNHDT and SITEND (reference sequence). The CDR3 covers 15 residues. CDR3 residues: CASSRPGGSAETLYF. Incomplete CDR3 DNA: TGTGCCAGCAGTCGTCCTGGGGGTAGTGCAGAA.

On this clone: The gene symbols are mouse symbols. The sequenced fragment ends 3 residues before the CDR3 boundary, so the rest is inferred from the germline J gene. The J gene is TRBJ1-6, the V gene TRBV13-1, with 7 nucleotides matching TRBD1. TRBJ1-6 is given ORF status, its function remaining uncertain. Germline CDR1 and CDR2: NSHNY and SYGAGN. After removal of 3 bases from V and 0 bases from J, the junction contained 3 bases not matched to a gene. This CDR3 region has 16 residues. The CDR3 here is CASSVQGTSYNSPLYF. The covered CDR3 bases are TGTGCCAGCAGTGTACAGGGGACTTCCTATAATTCGCCC.

This clone occurred a few times. Here the gene names and germline are mouse. From the germline J gene comes the end of the CDR3, since the read stops 3 residues before it. The sample holds other DNA sequences that translate to the same CDR3. The rearrangement uses TRBV13-1 and TRBJ1-6; TRBD1 might be the D (5 bases). TRBJ1-6 counts as an open reading frame of uncertain function. V was pared by 5 bases and J by 6 bases, with 9 bases between. The length of the CDR3 is 13 residues. The germline V gene encodes CDR1 NSHNY and CDR2 SYGAGN. CDR3 residues: CASSADSNSPLYF. CDR3 DNA, as far as it was read: TGTGCCAGCAGCGCAGACAGTAATTCGCCC.

A few counts support this clone. Gene names denote mouse genes. The sequence runs out 4 residues before the end of the CDR3; the remainder is reconstructed from the germline J gene. This chain joins TRBV31 and TRBJ2-7; a possible D gene is TRBD1 (6 bases). CDR1 and CDR2 from the germline V gene are GKSSPN and SITVG. The CDR3 spans 14 residues. V dropped 3 bases and J dropped 0 bases, with 12 bases sitting between them. The part of the CDR3 DNA that was read is TGTGCCTGGAGCCCCAGGGGCAGCTCCTAT. Translation gives CAWSPRGSSY. The full-length CDR3 reads as CAWSPRGSSYEQYF.

With regard to this clone: Gene labels here are mouse ones. From the germline J gene comes the end of the CDR3, since the read stops 4 residues before it. The V call is TRBV13-1, the J call TRBJ2-5, with 7 bases aligning to TRBD1. V lost 4 bases and J lost 2; bases outside the gene matches: 4. Germline V gene lookup returns CDR1 NSHNY and CDR2 SYGAGN. This CDR3 contains 14 residues. CDR3 bases read: TGTGCCAGCAGTAAACAGGGGACCCAAGAC. This encodes CASSKQGTQD. The whole CDR3 protein is CASSKQGTQDTQYF.

As for this clone: All gene names here are mouse names. The CDR3 is cut off 4 residues early in the read; its end comes from the germline J gene. The J gene is TRBJ2-3, the V gene TRBV19; the D is unclear. This CDR3 is 12 amino acids long. V shed 5 bases and J shed 2 bases, with 6 bases lying between them. The germline V gene encodes CDR1 FNHDT and CDR2 SITEND (reference sequence). The sequenced CDR3 bases are TGTGCCAGCAGATCAGATGCAGAA. The encoded protein is CASRSDAE. The whole CDR3 reads CASRSDAETLYF.

This clone occurred a few times. The germline and genes are mouse ones. The sequenced fragment ends 4 residues before the CDR3 boundary, so the rest is inferred from the germline J gene. This chain uses TRBV5 with TRBJ1-2, with D perhaps TRBD1 (6 bases). The V end lost 0 bases, the J end lost 0 bases, and 8 bases lay between the germline ends. The CDR3 is made up of 15 amino acids. Germline V CDR1 and CDR2: LGHNA, YNLKQL (reference sequence). CDR3 DNA, as far as it was read: TGTGCCAGCAGCCAAGACAGGGGTCCAAACTCC. Its protein is CASSQDRGPNS. The full CDR3 reads CASSQDRGPNSDYTF.

For this clone: The germline and genes are mouse ones. The read halts 4 residues ahead of the CDR3 end, with the missing end drawn from the germline J gene. The identical CDR3 is also encoded by other nucleotide sequences in the sample. The gene calls are TRBV5 and TRBJ2-2; unclear D gene. The V and J ends lost 0 bases and 0 bases respectively, with 8 bases between them. The CDR3 contains 16 residues. Looked up from germline, CDR1 is LGHNA and CDR2 is YNLKQL (reference sequence). The part of the CDR3 DNA that was read is TGTGCCAGCAGCCAAGAGGCAGGCGCAAACACCGGG. This sequence encodes CASSQEAGANTG. The entire CDR3 sequence reads CASSQEAGANTGQLYF.

This clone was recorded at least ten times. Genes and germline come from the mouse. Coverage ceases 4 residues before the CDR3 finishes, and the germline J gene fills in the end. This rearrangement joins TRBV17 to TRBJ2-5, with 8 positions matching TRBD2. Germline values: CDR1 MNHDT, CDR2 YYDKIL. With 1 base clipped from V and 1 base from J, the junction kept 1 base outside the gene matches. This CDR3 region has 15 residues. CDR3 residues: CASSRAWGDQDTQYF. The sequenced CDR3 bases are TGTGCTAGCAGTAGAGCCTGGGGGGACCAAGAC.